These T cell receptor beta chains were read from a single sample in a study of T-cell reconstitution after alpha-beta-depleted transplantation in children. TCRdb analysed the PCR reads with MiXCR anew, one entry per CDR3 protein. The profile shows 150,000 to 200,000 distinct CDR3 sequences, 6.3% of them singletons. This sample comprised PBMCs, obtained before TCRalphabeta/CD19-depleted stem cell transplant. The receptors shown here come from a girl in the first two years of life with combined immunodeficiency, due to receive a stem cell transplant. CDR3s include the opening cysteine and the closing phenylalanine or tryptophan. A D gene is named only where the DNA matches it firmly. Clone size is shown for a subset of rows, as once, few, many or a class of expanded clone.

d_call clone_size j_call v_call cdr3_aa cdr3_nt
TRBD1 many TRBJ1-3 TRBV5-5 CASSEGQASGNTIYF TGTGCCAGCAGCGAGGGACAGGCCTCTGGAAACACCATATATTTT
. many TRBJ2-2 TRBV29-1 CSVEANTGELFF TGCAGCGTTGAGGCCAACACCGGGGAGCTGTTTTTT
. many TRBJ1-5 TRBV12-3/TRBV12-4 CASSLALGNQPQHF TGTGCCAGCAGTTTAGCGCTTGGCAATCAGCCCCAGCATTTT
. few TRBJ2-6 TRBV11-2 CASSPKVFTGRGKSGANVLTF TGTGCCAGCAGCCCTAAAGTCTTCACAGGGAGGGGGAAGTCTGGGGCCAACGTCCTGACTTTC
TRBD2 few TRBJ2-2 TRBV7-2 CASSLTGTSRTGELFF TGTGCCAGCAGCTTGACCGGGACTAGCCGAACCGGGGAGCTGTTTTTT
. . TRBJ1-2 TRBV27 CAGSLSTPGGYTF TGTGCCGGATCCTTGTCGACCCCTGGGGGCTACACCTTC
. . TRBJ2-7 TRBV29-1 CSVAVWSVSYEQYF TGCAGCGTTGCGGTCTGGTCCGTCTCCTACGAGCAGTACTTC
TRBD2 many TRBJ2-1 TRBV4-1 CASSQVGSTSGGNEQFF TGCGCCAGCAGCCAAGTAGGGTCGACTAGCGGGGGCAATGAGCAGTTCTTC
TRBD1 . TRBJ1-1 TRBV18 CATIQGFNTEAFF TGTGCCACCATACAGGGGTTCAACACTGAAGCTTTCTTT
. many TRBJ2-7 TRBV29-1 CSVEFAASADYEQYF TGCAGCGTTGAATTCGCGGCTAGCGCAGACTACGAGCAGTACTTC
TRBD1 few TRBJ1-6 TRBV30 CAWKPGQGNSPLHF TGTGCCTGGAAACCGGGACAGGGGAATTCACCCCTCCACTTT
. many TRBJ2-2 TRBV29-1 CSVVSVTGELFF TGCAGCGTTGTCTCCGTCACCGGGGAGCTGTTTTTT
TRBD1 many TRBJ2-5 TRBV15 CATSRSVGQNQETQYF TGTGCCACCAGCAGGTCGGTGGGACAGAACCAAGAGACCCAGTACTTC
TRBD2 . TRBJ2-7 TRBV4-3 CASSHDAGGDEQYF TGCGCCAGCAGCCACGACGCGGGAGGGGATGAGCAGTACTTC
TRBD2 many TRBJ2-5 TRBV29-1 CSVATSGARETQYF TGCAGCGTGGCGACTAGCGGGGCTCGAGAGACCCAGTACTTC
. many TRBJ2-1 TRBV7-8 CASSLIRGKGSYNEQFF TGTGCCAGCAGCTTAATCCGGGGGAAGGGTTCCTACAATGAGCAGTTCTTC
. many TRBJ2-7 TRBV20-1 CSGEAGLSYEQYF TGCAGTGGCGAGGCGGGCCTATCCTACGAGCAGTACTTC
. many TRBJ1-6 TRBV30 CAWSQGQGNSPLHF TGTGCCTGGAGCCAAGGGCAGGGAAATTCACCCCTCCACTTT
TRBD2 . TRBJ2-1 TRBV9 CASSVPLSGSNNEQFF TGTGCCAGCAGCGTCCCCCTTAGCGGGTCTAATAATGAGCAGTTCTTC
. many TRBJ2-1 TRBV12-3/TRBV12-4 CASRYPPNEQFF TGTGCCAGCAGGTATCCTCCAAATGAGCAGTTCTTC
. many TRBJ1-2 TRBV7-9 CASSLALGTDYGYTF TGTGCCAGCAGCTTAGCGCTCGGCACGGACTATGGCTACACCTTC
. many TRBJ1-2 TRBV30 CAWSFQKRGVYGYTF TGTGCCTGGAGTTTCCAAAAGAGGGGAGTTTATGGCTACACCTTC
. many TRBJ1-6 TRBV4-2 CASSQDKGGLNYNSPLHF TGTGCCAGCAGCCAAGATAAAGGCGGATTAAACTATAATTCACCCCTCCACTTT
TRBD1 few TRBJ2-1 TRBV7-9 CASSHRDSSYNEQFF TGTGCCAGCAGCCACAGGGACAGCTCCTACAATGAGCAGTTCTTC
. many TRBJ2-6 TRBV29-1 CSVEDPGSGANVLTF TGCAGCGTTGAAGATCCGGGCTCCGGGGCCAACGTCCTGACTTTC
. many TRBJ2-1 TRBV25-1 CASSEFLGPDNEQFF TGTGCCAGCAGTGAATTCTTAGGACCCGACAATGAGCAGTTCTTC
. many TRBJ2-7 TRBV29-1 CSVHGGSYEQYF TGCAGCGTTCATGGGGGATCCTACGAGCAGTACTTC